What follows are 21 T cell receptor beta chains derived from one specimen sequenced in a study of shared clonotypes between healthy human individuals. TCRdb's table, derived via immunoSEQ multiplex PCR, lists solely in-frame clones and lacks some. The sample comprises about 1.9 million clones, 93% of which are singletons, and 1.5% to 2% rests with the top ten. As defined, naive CD8 cells were CD45RO-negative and positively selected for CCR7, with terminally differentiated effector memory CD45RA+ cells excluded. The sequenced material came from naive CD8+ T cells from PBMCs. Source of these receptors: a man between 18 and 29 years old in good health. Some clones in this sample may be carry-over from other donors' samples.

As to this clone: The same CDR3 is also encoded by other DNA sequences in this sample. The chain uses TRBV6-5 and TRBJ2-3, with D perhaps given as TRBD1 or TRBD2 (6 bases each). CDR1 MNHEY and CDR2 SVGAGI come from the germline V gene. Trimming took 0 bases from V and 3 from J, leaving 10 bases between them. The CDR3 extends over 15 amino acids. CDR3 residues: CASSYSRGGTDTQYF. DNA of the CDR3: TGTGCCAGCAGTTACTCCAGGGGAGGAACAGATACGCAGTATTTT.

The J gene is TRBJ2-7, the V gene TRBV6-6, with 8 bases fitting TRBD1. The CDR3 is made up of 15 amino acids. V lost 2 bases to trimming and J lost 1 base; unmatched junction nucleotides: 4. In germline, CDR1 is MNHNY, CDR2 SVGAGI (reference sequence). The CDR3 here is CASSYAQGASYEQYF. CDR3 bases: TGTGCCAGCAGTTACGCTCAGGGGGCTTCCTACGAGCAGTACTTC.

The chain has TRBV28 and TRBJ1-4; the match to TRBD1 covers 9 bases. With V trimmed by 6 bases and J by 5 bases, 10 bases remained unmatched. The CDR3 is 16 amino acids. CDR1 is MDHEN and CDR2 is SYDVKM in the germline V gene. The DNA of the CDR3 is TGTGCCAGCAGCCCCCCCCGACAGGGGGGAAATGAAAAACTGTTTTTT. It encodes CASSPPRQGGNEKLFF.

This clone was picked up one time. This is likely a read error, given that the CDR3 carries no conserved phenylalanine or tryptophan at its end. The DNA is omitted, as the CDR3 cannot be located on it reliably, and the CDR3 follows TCRdb's listing. V is TRBV6-5 and J is TRBJ2-7; the table's D call of TRBD2 was not tested on the DNA. Germline V gives CDR1 MNHEY, CDR2 SVGAGI. Termini included, the CDR3 measures 9 amino acids. CDR3 sequence reads: CASSYVRGQ.

The chain recombines TRBV27 with TRBJ2-3; TRBD2 agrees at 7 bases. The length of the CDR3 is 17 residues. Germline CDR1 is MNHEY and CDR2 is SMNVEV (reference sequence). V trimming: 1 base; J trimming: 0 bases; junction bases outside the gene matches: 7. The CDR3 region is CASSLFSSGLSTDTQYF. The DNA of the CDR3 is TGTGCCAGCAGTTTATTTAGCTCGGGACTAAGCACAGATACGCAGTATTTT.

The CDR3 reads CATLRDHTIYF. The DNA of the CDR3 is TGTGCCACCTTAAGGGACCACACCATATATTTT. The chain employs TRBV6-1 and TRBJ1-3; TRBD1 is a possible D gene (5 bases). The CDR3 loop spans 11 amino acids. V was pared by 10 bases and J by 8 bases, with 12 bases between. Germline V gene data show CDR1 as MNHNS and CDR2 as SASEGT.

The rearrangement joins TRBV27 to TRBJ2-7; 11 bases line up with TRBD1. J gave up 4 bases and V 2 bases, and 10 bases lay outside the gene matches. The CDR3 has 17 residues. Germline V gene data show CDR1 as MNHEY and CDR2 as SMNVEV (reference sequence). CDR3 nucleotides: TGTGCCAGCAGTTTAACCGGACAGGGGGCGTTTCCTTACGAGCAGTACTTC. Translating it yields CASSLTGQGAFPYEQYF.

The chain couples TRBV11-2 to TRBJ1-1; D remains unclear. The V gene's germline CDR1 is SGHAT and CDR2 FQNNGV. The V gene lost 0 bases and the J gene lost 6 bases, with 8 bases spanning the gap. The length of the CDR3 is 13 residues. CDR3 region: CASSLDLGPEAFF. In nucleotides, the CDR3 is TGTGCCAGCAGCTTAGATCTTGGGCCTGAAGCTTTCTTT.

The chain couples TRBV7-9 to TRBJ2-1; 10 nucleotides agree with TRBD1. Per germline, CDR1 SEHNR and CDR2 FQNEAQ (reference sequence). This CDR3 comprises 15 residues. The V and J ends lost 5 bases and 8 bases, in that order; junction bases with no gene match: 9. CDR3 loop: CASSRAGQGSYEQFF. CDR3 bases: TGTGCCAGCAGCCGCGCGGGACAGGGGTCATATGAGCAGTTCTTC.

This clone was detected only once. At the DNA level, this CDR3 is encoded by other sequences in the same sample as well. The chain recombines TRBV19 with TRBJ2-7; D might be TRBD1 or TRBD2, each matching 5 bases. Trimming pared 3 bases from V and 2 bases from J, leaving 11 bases between. The CDR3 totals 14 residues. In germline, CDR1 is LNHDA, CDR2 SQIVND (reference sequence). The CDR3 loop is CASSIRDPTYEQYF. As DNA, the CDR3 is TGTGCCAGTAGTATCAGGGACCCCACCTACGAGCAGTACTTC.

This chain joins TRBV4-1 and TRBJ2-7; possible D gene TRBD1, 5 bases. Trimming removed 2 bases from V and 4 bases from J, with 15 bases in between. This CDR3 has 15 residues. CDR1 is MGHRA, CDR2 YSYEKL, per germline. The CDR3 region has the DNA TGCGCCAGCAGCCAAACTACCAAACAGGCGTACGAGCAGTACTTC. Amino acid sequence: CASSQTTKQAYEQYF.

The rearrangement links TRBV4-3 to TRBJ2-2; D remains ambiguous. CDR1 and CDR2 from the germline V gene are LGHNA and YSLEER. The CDR3 has 15 residues. With 1 base removed from V and 6 bases from J, the gap between germline ends came to 12 bases. The CDR3 DNA sequence: TGCGCCAGCAGCCAAGGTTCTCCGGTAGCCGGGGAGCTGTTTTTT. This gives the protein CASSQGSPVAGELFF.

For this clone: Other DNA sequences from this sample encode an identical CDR3 as well. In nucleotides, the CDR3 is TGTGCCAGCTCCGGGCAGGGTTCGAATCAGCCCCAGCATTTT. It yields the protein CASSGQGSNQPQHF. The V gene is TRBV9, the J gene TRBJ1-5, with D tentatively TRBD1 (5 bases). This CDR3 is 14 amino acids long. The germline CDR1 and CDR2 sequences are SGDLS and YYNGEE. V lost 7 bases to trimming and J lost 4 bases, with 15 bases between them.

The chain carries TRBV27 and TRBJ1-2; D perhaps matches TRBD1 (5 bases). The CDR3 runs 15 residues. The germline V gene has CDR1 MNHEY and CDR2 SMNVEV (reference sequence). Trimming removed 6 bases from V and 8 bases from J, with 22 bases in between. CDR3 in amino acids: CASSFGEEGLGGYTF. The CDR3 nucleotides read TGTGCCAGCAGCTTCGGTGAGGAGGGGCTCGGAGGCTACACCTTC.

The chain joins TRBV29-1 to TRBJ2-7; tentatively, D is TRBD1 (6 bases). Trimming left V 2 bases short and J 2 bases short, with 10 bases between. This CDR3 has 13 amino acids. CDR1 and CDR2 (germline): SQVTM, ANQGSEA. CDR3 DNA sequence: TGCAGCGTTGAAAGGCAGGGGACCTACGAGCAGTACTTC. This translates into CSVERQGTYEQYF.

The V call is TRBV6-4, the J call TRBJ1-4; 9 positions agree with TRBD1. The CDR3 sequence is 16 residues long. V shed 6 bases, J shed 0 bases, and the junction held 5 bases outside the gene matches. Germline values: CDR1 MRHNA, CDR2 SNTAGT. The CDR3: CASRIQGAATNEKLFF. CDR3 coding DNA: TGTGCCAGCAGAATACAGGGGGCCGCAACTAATGAAAAACTGTTTTTT.

V is TRBV28 and J is TRBJ2-3, with TRBD1 identical over 9 bases. After removal of 1 base from V and 3 bases from J, the junction contained 8 bases not matched to a gene. The germline V gene has CDR1 MDHEN and CDR2 SYDVKM. CDR3 length equals 17 residues. This CDR3 is CASSLSSGQGRTDTQYF. CDR3 sequence (DNA): TGTGCCAGCAGTTTATCCTCGGGACAGGGTAGGACAGATACGCAGTATTTT.

The chain recombines TRBV14 with TRBJ2-1; tentatively, D is TRBD1 or TRBD2 (5 bases each). Trimming took 3 bases from V and 2 from J, leaving 11 bases between them. The CDR3 runs to 15 residues. Looked up from germline, CDR1 is SGHDN and CDR2 is FVKESK. The CDR3 DNA sequence: TGTGCCAGCAGCCAGGACACCGGGACCTACAATGAGCAGTTCTTC. As protein: CASSQDTGTYNEQFF.

This clone was recorded once. In nucleotides, the CDR3 is TGTGCCAGTAGTATATCCCCAGGGTCCTACGAGCAGTACTTC. Protein product: CASSISPGSYEQYF. The chain recombines TRBV19 with TRBJ2-7, with D perhaps TRBD1 (5 bases). Per the germline V gene, CDR1 is LNHDA and CDR2 is SQIVND (reference sequence). CDR3 size: 14 residues. Deletions cut 2 bases from V and 1 base from J, with 9 bases between.

The chain employs TRBV7-2 and TRBJ2-2, with a weak D call TRBD2 (5 bases). Germline CDR1 reads SGHTA; CDR2 reads FQGNSA. The V gene lost 5 bases and the J gene lost 2 bases, with 18 bases spanning the gap. This CDR3 contains 17 residues. The CDR3 is CASSPSRGDSNTGELFF. In DNA, the CDR3 is TGTGCCAGCAGCCCCAGTCGGGGAGACTCTAACACCGGGGAGCTGTTTTTT.

The V and J genes are TRBV4-1 and TRBJ2-1, with 9 bases lining up with TRBD2. This CDR3 has 16 amino acids. Germline-derived CDR1 and CDR2 are MGHRA and YSYEKL. V lost 3 bases, J lost 12 bases, and 15 bases stayed unmatched. CDR3 coding DNA: TGCGCCAGCAGCCAGGACAAAACTAGCGGGCGGGCCGGGCAGTTCTTC. Translated, it gives CASSQDKTSGRAGQFF.